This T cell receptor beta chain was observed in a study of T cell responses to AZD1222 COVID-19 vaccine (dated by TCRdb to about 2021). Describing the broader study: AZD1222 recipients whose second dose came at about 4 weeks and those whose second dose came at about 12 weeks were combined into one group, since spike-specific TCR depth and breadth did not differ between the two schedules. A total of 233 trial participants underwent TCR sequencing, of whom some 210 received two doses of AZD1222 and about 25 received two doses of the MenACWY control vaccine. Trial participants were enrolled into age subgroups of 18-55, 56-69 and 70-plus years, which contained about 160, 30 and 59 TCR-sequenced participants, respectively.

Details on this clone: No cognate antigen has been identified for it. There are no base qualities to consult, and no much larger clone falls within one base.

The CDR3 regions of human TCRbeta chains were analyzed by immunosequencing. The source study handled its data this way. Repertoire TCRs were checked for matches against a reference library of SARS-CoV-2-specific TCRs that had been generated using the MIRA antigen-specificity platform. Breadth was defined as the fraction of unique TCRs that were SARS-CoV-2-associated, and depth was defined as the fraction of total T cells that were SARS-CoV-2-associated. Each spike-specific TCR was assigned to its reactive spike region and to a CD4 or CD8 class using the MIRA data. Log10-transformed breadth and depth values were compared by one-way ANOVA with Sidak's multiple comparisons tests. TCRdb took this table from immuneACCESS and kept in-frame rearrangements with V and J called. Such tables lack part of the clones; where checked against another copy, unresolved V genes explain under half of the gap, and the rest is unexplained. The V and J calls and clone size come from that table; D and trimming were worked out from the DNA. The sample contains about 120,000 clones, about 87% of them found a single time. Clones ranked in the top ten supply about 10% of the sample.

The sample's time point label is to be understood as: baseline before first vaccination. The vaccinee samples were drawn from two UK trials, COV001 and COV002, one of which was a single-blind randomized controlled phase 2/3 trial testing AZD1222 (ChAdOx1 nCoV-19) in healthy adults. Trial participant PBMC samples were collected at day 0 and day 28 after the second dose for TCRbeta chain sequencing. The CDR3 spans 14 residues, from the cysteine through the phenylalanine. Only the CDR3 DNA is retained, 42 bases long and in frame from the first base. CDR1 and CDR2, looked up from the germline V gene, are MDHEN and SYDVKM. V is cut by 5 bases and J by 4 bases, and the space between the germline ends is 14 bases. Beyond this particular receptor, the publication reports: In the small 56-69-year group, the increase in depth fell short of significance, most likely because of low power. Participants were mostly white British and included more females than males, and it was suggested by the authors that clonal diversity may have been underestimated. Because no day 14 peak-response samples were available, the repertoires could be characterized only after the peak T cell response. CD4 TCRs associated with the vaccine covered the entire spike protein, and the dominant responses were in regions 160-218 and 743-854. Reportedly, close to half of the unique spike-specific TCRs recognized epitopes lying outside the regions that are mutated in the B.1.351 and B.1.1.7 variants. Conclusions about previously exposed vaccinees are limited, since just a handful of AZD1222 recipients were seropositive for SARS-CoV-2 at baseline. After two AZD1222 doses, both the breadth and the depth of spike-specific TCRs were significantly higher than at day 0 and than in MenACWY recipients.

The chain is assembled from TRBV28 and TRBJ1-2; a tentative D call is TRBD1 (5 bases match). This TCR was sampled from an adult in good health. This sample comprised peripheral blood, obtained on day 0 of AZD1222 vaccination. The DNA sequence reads TGTGCCAGCAGTCCCATCCGGGGCTCCTATGGCTACACCTTC. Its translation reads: CASSPIRGSYGYTF.